Shown below are 17 T cell receptor beta chains from a single sample sequenced in a study of blood T cell repertoires in COVID-19. Only in-frame clones appear in the TCRdb table, and some are missing; sequencing was by immunoSEQ multiplex PCR. The table has around 200,000 clones, approximately 90% seen once. Sequencing was performed on peripheral blood. The source is a man older than 75 with acute or convalescent COVID-19.

This rearrangement joins TRBV10-3 to TRBJ2-1, with TRBD2 as a possible D gene (6 bases). The V end was cut by 8 bases, the J end by 1 base, with 21 bases between. This CDR3 comprises 17 residues. Germline CDR1 ENHRY, CDR2 SYGVKD. CDR3 nucleotides: TGTGCCATCGGTATAGCGGACCCCACATCATCCTACAATGAGCAGTTCTTC. This encodes CAIGIADPTSSYNEQFF.

This clone was seen a single time. Other nucleotide sequences in the sample specify the same CDR3. The V gene is TRBV19, the J gene TRBJ1-2; 11 nucleotides line up with TRBD1. The CDR3 has 15 amino acids. Germline V CDR1 and CDR2: LNHDA, SQIVND (reference sequence). Losses at the gene ends were 4 bases for V and 6 bases for J; bases not matched to a gene: 7. The CDR3 nucleotides are TGTGCCAGTAGTAACAAACCGGGACAGGGGGATGGCTACACCTTC. Translation: CASSNKPGQGDGYTF.

The chain is built from TRBV10-3 and TRBJ2-7; the match to TRBD1 covers 9 bases. V lost 10 bases to trimming and J lost 2 bases; unmatched junction nucleotides: 6. This CDR3 contains 13 residues. Germline V gives CDR1 ENHRY, CDR2 SYGVKD. CDR3 nucleotide sequence: TGTGCCAGTGGACAGGGGACAACCTACGAGCAGTACTTC. Protein: CASGQGTTYEQYF.

The chain links TRBV24-1 to TRBJ2-2; 8 positions match TRBD1. V was pared by 3 bases and J by 0 bases, with 11 bases of the junction left unmatched. The germline CDR1 and CDR2 sequences are KGHDR and SFDVKD. The length of the CDR3 is 19 residues. The CDR3 sequence: CATSDLKFGQGPNTGELFF. The CDR3 DNA follows: TGTGCCACCAGTGATCTAAAATTCGGACAGGGCCCGAACACCGGGGAGCTGTTTTTT.

The rearrangement uses TRBV28 and TRBJ2-5, with TRBD1 matching over 7 bases. Germline V gene sequence: CDR1 MDHEN, CDR2 SYDVKM. V dropped 1 base and J dropped 3; count of bases not matched to a gene: 2. The CDR3 length is 14 residues. CDR3: CASSLLGQKETQYF. The CDR3 nucleotides read TGTGCCAGCAGTTTATTGGGACAGAAAGAGACCCAGTACTTC.

The chain has TRBV18 and TRBJ2-1, with 8 positions matching TRBD2. CDR3 length equals 18 residues. Germline loops: CDR1 KGHSH, CDR2 LQKENI. V trimming: 6 bases; J trimming: 0 bases; junction bases outside the gene matches: 13. Written as DNA, the CDR3 is TGTGCCAGCTCCCCGAAGGTAGCGGGGACGGTCTCCTACAATGAGCAGTTCTTC. As protein: CASSPKVAGTVSYNEQFF.

The genes are TRBV27 and TRBJ2-4; TRBD2 might be the D (6 bases). The germline gives CDR1 MNHEY, CDR2 SMNVEV (reference sequence). The CDR3 has 15 residues. The ends were cut back, 7 bases at V and 1 base at J, with 14 bases in the middle. CDR3 nucleotides: TGTGCCAGCACCGGGGAGGTGTCGGCCAAAAACATTCAGTACTTC. As protein: CASTGEVSAKNIQYF.

This chain connects TRBV10-1 to TRBJ2-1, with 10 positions matching TRBD2. V was clipped by 6 bases and J by 7 bases; unmatched bases: 9. The CDR3 runs 15 residues. CDR1 and CDR2 from the germline V gene are WNHNN and SYGVQD (reference sequence). CDR3 residues: CASRVGLAGVNEQFF. The CDR3, as DNA: TGCGCCAGCAGAGTAGGGCTAGCGGGAGTTAATGAGCAGTTCTTC.

The rearrangement links TRBV7-9 to TRBJ2-7; 10 bases agree with TRBD1. The CDR3 is 15 amino acids. V trimming: 2 bases; J trimming: 5 bases; junction bases outside the gene matches: 6. CDR1 SEHNR and CDR2 FQNEAQ come from the germline V gene (reference sequence). The CDR3 loop reads CASSLTQTGGNEQYV. The CDR3 DNA sequence: TGTGCCAGCAGCTTAACCCAGACAGGGGGCAACGAGCAGTACGTC.

The chain recombines TRBV6-6 with TRBJ1-5; 7 bases are a match to TRBD1. Trimming at V came to 6 bases and at J to 0 bases, leaving 2 bases not matched to a gene. The CDR3 has 14 amino acids. CDR1 and CDR2 from the germline V gene are MNHNY and SVGAGI (reference sequence). The CDR3 reads CASSDRDSNQPQHF. As DNA, the CDR3 is TGTGCCAGCAGCGACAGGGATAGCAATCAGCCCCAGCATTTT.

This chain connects TRBV7-9 to TRBJ1-5; D possibly corresponds to TRBD1 (5 bases). The CDR3 is 15 amino acids. Germline CDR1 reads SEHNR; CDR2 reads FQNEAQ (reference sequence). V was cut by 4 bases and J by 4 bases, with 14 bases left in between. CDR3 sequence (DNA): TGTGCCAGCAGCTCCAGCGGGACCCCGAATCAGCCCCAGCATTTT. Amino acids: CASSSSGTPNQPQHF.

The sample holds a few counts of this clone. The chain links TRBV13 to TRBJ2-1; 10 nucleotides agree with TRBD1. After removal of 3 bases from V and 10 bases from J, the junction contained 9 bases not matched to a gene. The CDR3 is made up of 15 amino acids. Germline lookup yields CDR1 PRHDT and CDR2 FYEKMQ (reference sequence). The CDR3 protein is CASSFGGQGKIEQFF. The DNA of the CDR3 is TGTGCCAGCAGCTTTGGGGGACAGGGGAAGATAGAGCAGTTCTTC.

Only a few counts were recorded for this clone. The chain couples TRBV6-2 or TRBV6-3 to TRBJ1-2; D uncertain. Trimming left V 0 bases short and J 8 bases short, with 7 bases between. Germline CDR1 and CDR2: MNHEY and SVGEGT. The CDR3 totals 12 residues. Written as DNA, the CDR3 is TGTGCCAGCAGTTACTCGGGCAGAGGCTACACCTTC. It yields the protein CASSYSGRGYTF.

The J gene is TRBJ2-5, the V gene TRBV24-1; unclear D gene. Germline assignment: CDR1 KGHDR and CDR2 SFDVKD. Trimming took 1 base from V and 0 from J, leaving 8 bases between them. The CDR3 sequence is 15 residues long. The CDR3 DNA reads as TGTGCCACCAGTGATTTAAGAGAGTACCAAGAGACCCAGTACTTC. Amino acid sequence: CATSDLREYQETQYF.

The chain is built from TRBV2 and TRBJ1-6, with no clear D. This CDR3 has 14 amino acids. CDR1 and CDR2 from the germline V gene are SNHLY and FYNNEI. Trimming removed 7 bases from V and 6 bases from J, with 13 bases in between. DNA for the CDR3: TGTGCCAGCACCCCGGAGGTCGGTAATTCACCCCTCCACTTT. Translating gives CASTPEVGNSPLHF.

The rearrangement uses TRBV5-6 and TRBJ2-7, with D possibly being TRBD1 (5 bases). Germline lookup yields CDR1 SGHDT and CDR2 YYEEEE. Trimming cost V 1 base and J 1 base, with 12 bases left between them. The CDR3 is 15 amino acids. CDR3 in DNA: TGTGCCAGCAGCTTGTCCGGACATTTGTCCTACGAGCAGTACTTC. Protein sequence: CASSLSGHLSYEQYF.

The chain joins TRBV19 to TRBJ1-2; TRBD1 agrees at 8 bases. V lost 5 bases, J lost 7 bases, and 15 bases stayed unmatched. CDR1 is LNHDA, CDR2 SQIVND, per germline (reference sequence). There are 16 residues in the CDR3. The CDR3 spells CASSAQQGVVGIGYTF. The CDR3 region has the DNA TGTGCCAGTAGTGCGCAACAGGGGGTCGTGGGTATTGGCTACACCTTC. The full variable domain, with the rest looked up from reference TRBV19 and TRBJ1-2, is DGGITQSPKYLFRKEGQNVTLSCEQNLNHDAMYWYRQDPGQGLRLIYYSQIVNDFQKGDIAEGYSVSREKKESFPLTVTSAQKNPTAFYLCASSAQQGVVGIGYTFGSGTRLTVV.